What follows are 17 T cell receptor beta chains derived from one specimen sequenced in a study of T-cell memory formation after mild COVID-19 (dated by TCRdb to 2020 to 2023). The library relied on 5' RACE. The run used an Illumina NovaSeq 6000. The public reads were quality trimmed at Q25 with fastp and then assembled into clones with MiXCR by TCRdb, keeping productive beta chains. CDR3 protein sequences are deduplicated, and each keeps its most common genes and DNA. For this sample the table gives over 300,000 distinct CDR3 sequences, of which 20% were detected only once. Of the sample, roughly a fifth is held by the ten largest clones. Sequenced input: PBMCs or a T cell subset sorted from them (not recorded which). The origin of the receptors is a man younger than 35 who had mild COVID-19 (a few samples of this study predate the infection). The sample titles of this study are shuffled in the database, so cell type and time point are left out; the donor was told from shared clones.

The V gene is TRBV7-2, the J gene TRBJ1-4; no definite D call. The CDR3 covers 12 residues. The V gene's germline CDR1 is SGHTA and CDR2 FQGNSA. V lost 5 bases to trimming and J lost 8 bases, with 9 bases between them. The CDR3 coding sequence is TGTGCCAGCAGCCACCGGCCGGAAAAACTGTTTTTT. Protein sequence: CASSHRPEKLFF. Looking up the rest from reference TRBV7-2 and TRBJ1-4 gives the full variable domain: GAGVSQSPSNKVTEKGKDVELRCDPISGHTALYWYRQSLGQGLEFLIYFQGNSAPDKSGLPSDRFSAERTGGSVSTLTIQRTQQEDSAVYLCASSHRPEKLFFGSGTQLSVL.

This chain links TRBV4-2 with TRBJ2-1, with 8 nucleotides matching TRBD2. This CDR3 is 16 amino acids long. The trim removed 2 bases at V and 6 bases at J, leaving 9 bases unmatched. Germline V lookup: CDR1 LGHNA, CDR2 YNFKEQ. CDR3 sequence reads: CASSQKVLAAFNEQFF. The DNA for the CDR3 is TGTGCCAGCAGCCAAAAAGTACTAGCGGCTTTCAATGAGCAGTTCTTC.

The CDR3 protein is CASILRTGGAVEAFF. DNA for the CDR3: TGTGCCAGCATCCTACGCACAGGGGGCGCGGTTGAAGCTTTCTTT. J is TRBJ1-1 and V is TRBV7-9; 9 bases line up with TRBD1. With V trimmed by 7 bases and J by 7 bases, 13 bases remained unmatched. CDR1 and CDR2 from the germline V gene are SEHNR and FQNEAQ (reference sequence). The CDR3 has 15 residues.

This clonotype was observed a handful of times. The chain combines TRBV29-1 with TRBJ2-7, with 7 nucleotides matching TRBD1. Germline V gives CDR1 SQVTM, CDR2 ANQGSEA. This CDR3 comprises 14 residues. V lost 5 bases and J lost 0; bases outside the gene matches: 7. This CDR3 is CSVTDRRTSYEQYF. CDR3 DNA sequence: TGCAGCGTTACGGACAGGAGGACCTCCTACGAGCAGTACTTC.

This chain links TRBV12-3 or TRBV12-4 with TRBJ1-1; D not resolved. The CDR3 is made up of 16 amino acids. V was pared by 3 bases and J by 0 bases, with 14 bases between. The CDR3 reads CASSFWEPRMNTEAFF. The CDR3 nucleotides read TGTGCCAGCAGTTTTTGGGAGCCCCGAATGAACACTGAAGCTTTCTTT.

This clonotype came up a few times. The chain employs TRBV7-2 and TRBJ1-1; possibly TRBD1 for D (5 bases). V lost 5 bases to trimming and J lost 1 base, with 17 bases between them. The germline CDR1 and CDR2 sequences are SGHTA and FQGNSA. CDR3 length equals 16 residues. The CDR3 coding sequence is TGTGCCAGCAGCCTAATGGGGGTCCCCCAGAACACTGAAGCTTTCTTT. This translates into CASSLMGVPQNTEAFF.

The chain couples TRBV18 to TRBJ2-7, with TRBD1 matching 7 bases. Germline CDR1 reads KGHSH; CDR2 reads LQKENI. V dropped 3 bases and J dropped 3; count of bases not matched to a gene: 5. The CDR3 extends over 14 amino acids. CDR3 loop: CASSPPWDSYEQYV. In DNA, the CDR3 is TGTGCCAGCTCACCTCCTTGGGACAGCTACGAGCAGTACGTC.

This clonotype was found a few times. The chain links TRBV18 to TRBJ2-1; maybe TRBD2 (5 bases). CDR1 and CDR2 (germline): KGHSH, LQKENI. The CDR3 is made up of 12 amino acids. V was trimmed by 6 bases and J by 9 bases, leaving 12 bases between them. The CDR3, as DNA: TGTGCCAGCTCTGGACTTAGTGGTGAGCAGTTCTTC. This gives the protein CASSGLSGEQFF. Together with reference TRBV18 and TRBJ2-1, the CDR3 gives the full variable domain: NAGVMQNPRHLVRRRGQEARLRCSPMKGHSHVYWYRQLPEEGLKFMVYLQKENIIDESGMPKERFSAEFPKEGPSILRIQQVVRGDSAAYFCASSGLSGEQFFGPGTRLTVL.

This rearrangement joins TRBV30 to TRBJ1-2; 7 bases fit TRBD1. CDR1 and CDR2 (germline): GTSNPN, SVGIG (reference sequence). V lost 0 bases to trimming and J lost 11 bases; unmatched junction nucleotides: 9. CDR3 size: 13 residues. The CDR3 DNA reads TGTGCCTGGAGTGTTGGACAGGAGGCGGGATACACCTTC. Translated, it gives CAWSVGQEAGYTF.

This clonotype was counted at least ten times. The genes are TRBV27 and TRBJ1-6, with D tentatively TRBD1 (5 bases). This CDR3 spans 13 amino acids. Trimming left V 5 bases short and J 13 bases short, with 15 bases between. CDR1 is MNHEY, CDR2 SMNVEV, per germline (reference sequence). The CDR3 nucleotides read TGTGCCAGCAGTCAGGGTGGGGTTACGCCCCTCCACTTT. It yields the protein CASSQGGVTPLHF.

The rearrangement joins TRBV7-9 to TRBJ1-1, with 10 nucleotides matching TRBD1. Per germline, CDR1 SEHNR and CDR2 FQNEAQ (reference sequence). With V trimmed by 7 bases and J by 5 bases, 7 bases remained unmatched. The CDR3 covers 14 residues. In DNA, the CDR3 is TGTGCCAGCAATTATGACAGGGGGCGGACTGAAGCTTTCTTT. Translating it yields CASNYDRGRTEAFF. The full variable domain, its missing parts supplied by reference TRBV7-9 and TRBJ1-1, is DTGVSQNPRHKITKRGQNVTFRCDPISEHNRLYWYRQTLGQGPEFLTYFQNEAQLEKSRLLSDRFSAERPKGSFSTLEIQRTEQGDSAMYLCASNYDRGRTEAFFGQGTRLTVV.

This clonotype has more than one count but fewer than ten. The chain carries TRBV5-5 and TRBJ2-1, with D tentatively TRBD1 or TRBD2 (5 bases each). CDR3 length: 14 residues. Trimming took off 3 bases at V and 8 bases at J, with 15 bases between the two ends. Per the germline V gene, CDR1 is SGHKS and CDR2 is YYEKEE (reference sequence). The CDR3 DNA sequence: TGTGCCAGCAGCTCGCTGGGACCGAACCATGAGCAGTTCTTC. Protein: CASSSLGPNHEQFF.

This clonotype was found a few times. The chain uses TRBV4-1 and TRBJ2-3; TRBD2 agrees at 7 bases. The germline V gene has CDR1 MGHRA and CDR2 YSYEKL. V lost 2 bases, J lost 0 bases, and 11 bases stayed unmatched. The CDR3 is 18 residues long. CDR3 amino acids: CASSQTWMLADSTDTQYF. Written as DNA, the CDR3 is TGCGCCAGCAGCCAAACGTGGATGCTAGCGGATAGCACAGATACGCAGTATTTT.

The J gene is TRBJ2-5, the V gene TRBV7-2, with D tentatively TRBD1 or TRBD2 (6 bases each). This CDR3 spans 15 amino acids. The germline V gene has CDR1 SGHTA and CDR2 FQGNSA. V was cut by 3 bases and J by 5 bases, with 16 bases left in between. The CDR3 DNA sequence: TGTGCCAGCAGCTTCCCGGGGGCAGGTGGGGAGACCCAGTACTTC. This encodes CASSFPGAGGETQYF.

This clonotype turned up a few times. The chain carries TRBV6-5 and TRBJ2-2, with D possibly TRBD1 on 6 matching bases. The germline gives CDR1 MNHEY, CDR2 SVGAGI. The CDR3 covers 16 residues. Trimming pared 5 bases from V and 0 bases from J, leaving 13 bases between. In DNA form, the CDR3 reads TGTGCCAGCAGTCGAGCAGGGGCGTCGAACACCGGGGAGCTGTTTTTT. Translating it yields CASSRAGASNTGELFF.

At least ten counts were recorded for this clonotype. The chain links TRBV12-3 or TRBV12-4 to TRBJ1-1; maybe TRBD1 (6 bases). CDR3 size: 13 residues. V gave up 6 bases and J gave up 5 bases, with 13 bases separating them. CDR3 nucleotide sequence: TGTGCCAGCAGCCTTCGGGGGGCGACTGAAGCTTTCTTT. Translating it yields CASSLRGATEAFF.

This clonotype occurred a few times. This chain uses TRBV20-1 with TRBJ2-1; tentatively, D is TRBD1 (6 bases). Germline assignment: CDR1 DFQATT and CDR2 SNEGSKA (reference sequence). Trimming left V 5 bases short and J 6 bases short, with 20 bases between. The CDR3 extends over 15 amino acids. The CDR3 loop reads CSAQAGDIVFNEQFF. DNA of the CDR3: TGCAGTGCTCAAGCCGGGGACATAGTATTCAATGAGCAGTTCTTC.